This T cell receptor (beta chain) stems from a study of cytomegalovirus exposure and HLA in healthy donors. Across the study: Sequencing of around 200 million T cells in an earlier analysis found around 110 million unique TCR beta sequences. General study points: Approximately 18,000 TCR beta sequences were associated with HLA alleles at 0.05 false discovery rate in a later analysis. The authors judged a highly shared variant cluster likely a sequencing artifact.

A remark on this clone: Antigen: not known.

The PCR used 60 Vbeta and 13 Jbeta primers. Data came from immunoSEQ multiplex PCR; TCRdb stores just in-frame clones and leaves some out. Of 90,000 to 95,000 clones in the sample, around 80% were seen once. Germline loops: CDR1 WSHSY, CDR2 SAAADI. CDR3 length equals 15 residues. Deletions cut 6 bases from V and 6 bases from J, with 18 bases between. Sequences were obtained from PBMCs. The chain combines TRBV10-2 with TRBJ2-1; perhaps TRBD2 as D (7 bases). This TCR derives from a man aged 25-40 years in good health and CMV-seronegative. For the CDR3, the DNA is TGCGCCAGCAGGGAGAGTCGGGGGGCGTTCAATGAGCAGTTCTTC. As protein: CASRESRGAFNEQFF.